One sample yielded the 24 T cell receptor beta chains listed below, sequenced in a study of T cells in Graves' hyperthyroidism and ophthalmopathy. Template material for amplifying TCR beta CDR3 regions consisted of RNA transcripts. TCR CDR3 underwent first-round RT-PCR with the HTBI primer set. TCRdb analysed the multiplex PCR reads with MiXCR anew, one entry per CDR3 protein. Of around 300,000 distinct CDR3 sequences detected, approximately 20% appear once; the ten largest clones hold around 60%. Sample: blood. These TCRs come from a man younger than 40 with Graves' ophthalmopathy.

The chain has TRBV5-1 and TRBJ1-1; D unclear. Germline V gene sequence: CDR1 SGHRS, CDR2 YFSETQ. The length of the CDR3 is 16 residues. Trimming took 0 bases from V and 6 from J, leaving 18 bases between them. In DNA form, the CDR3 reads TGCGCCAGCAGCTTGGAATCTAGTGGGCAGCATGCTGAAGCTTTCTTT. Translating gives CASSLESSGQHAEAFF. Looking up the rest from reference TRBV5-1 and TRBJ1-1 gives the full variable domain: KAGVTQTPRYLIKTRGQQVTLSCSPISGHRSVSWYQQTPGQGLQFLFEYFSETQRNKGNFPGRFSGRQFSNSRSEMNVSTLELGDSALYLCASSLESSGQHAEAFFGQGTRLTVV.

This clonotype was seen ten or more times. DNA of the CDR3: TGTGCCAGCACTTTCGGGGGGGCAGATACGCAGTATTTT. Translating it yields CASTFGGADTQYF. The genes are TRBV28 and TRBJ2-3; 8 bases align to TRBD2. Germline-derived CDR1 and CDR2 are MDHEN and SYDVKM. The trim removed 7 bases at V and 4 bases at J, leaving 4 bases unmatched. The length of the CDR3 is 13 residues. The full variable domain, its missing parts supplied by reference TRBV28 and TRBJ2-3, is DVKVTQSSRYLVKRTGEKVFLECVQDMDHENMFWYRQDPGLGLRLIYFSYDVKMKEKGDIPEGYSVSREKKERFSLILESASTNQTSMYLCASTFGGADTQYFGPGTRLTVL.

This chain uses TRBV6-1 with TRBJ1-1, with a tentative D call TRBD1 (6 bases). The V gene lost 5 bases and the J gene lost 4 bases, with 17 bases spanning the gap. Germline lookup yields CDR1 MNHNS and CDR2 SASEGT. The CDR3 loop spans 15 amino acids. CDR3 amino acids: CASSPSTGRVTEAFF. The CDR3 nucleotides read TGTGCCAGCAGTCCCTCGACAGGAAGGGTCACTGAAGCTTTCTTT.

The rearrangement links TRBV12-3 or TRBV12-4 to TRBJ2-7; possibly TRBD2 for D (6 bases). Deletions cut 3 bases from V and 5 bases from J, with 17 bases between. The length of the CDR3 is 15 residues. The CDR3 protein is CASSFYSGPLNEQYF. Here the CDR3 DNA reads TGTGCCAGCAGTTTTTATAGCGGACCGTTGAACGAGCAGTACTTC.

This clonotype was observed a single time. The chain recombines TRBV18 with TRBJ1-1; D is unresolved. The germline gives CDR1 KGHSH, CDR2 LQKENI. V was trimmed by 3 bases and J by 3 bases, leaving 14 bases between them. CDR3 size: 15 residues. The CDR3 loop is CASSPDETQYTEAFF. CDR3 coding DNA: TGTGCCAGCTCACCTGACGAGACCCAGTACACTGAAGCTTTCTTT.

This clonotype was recorded many times. CDR3 coding DNA: TGTGCCAGCTCCCGGACAGGGGGCGATGATCAGCCCCAGCATTTT. Protein product: CASSRTGGDDQPQHF. V and J are TRBV18 and TRBJ1-5, with 11 nucleotides matching TRBD1. The CDR3 spans 15 residues. CDR1 is KGHSH and CDR2 is LQKENI in the germline V gene. V dropped 6 bases and J dropped 5; count of bases not matched to a gene: 6.

There are a few counts of this clonotype. The chain couples TRBV29-1 to TRBJ2-1; 10 bases line up with TRBD2. The CDR3 runs to 18 residues. V trimming: 6 bases; J trimming: 4 bases; junction bases outside the gene matches: 18. Germline V gene data show CDR1 as SQVTM and CDR2 as ANQGSEA. DNA for the CDR3: TGCAGCGTAGACGCTCTAGCGGGAGAGGGACCCAAATACAATGAGCAGTTCTTC. It translates to CSVDALAGEGPKYNEQFF.

This clonotype showed up many times. The chain is built from TRBV7-2 and TRBJ2-3; D unresolved. The V gene lost 2 bases and the J gene lost 0 bases, with 9 bases spanning the gap. This CDR3 has 15 amino acids. Germline lookup yields CDR1 SGHTA and CDR2 FQGNSA. For the CDR3, the DNA is TGTGCCAGCAGCTTAACCTACCTCAGCACAGATACGCAGTATTTT. As protein: CASSLTYLSTDTQYF.

J is TRBJ2-1 and V is TRBV5-1, with 10 bases that match TRBD2. V dropped 0 bases and J dropped 5; count of bases not matched to a gene: 14. The CDR3 extends over 19 amino acids. Germline CDR1 reads SGHRS; CDR2 reads YFSETQ. CDR3 residues: CASSLATSGTHIGDNEQFF. CDR3 in DNA: TGCGCCAGCAGCTTGGCCACTAGCGGGACTCACATTGGCGACAATGAGCAGTTCTTC. Full variable domain (rest looked up from reference TRBV5-1 and TRBJ2-1): KAGVTQTPRYLIKTRGQQVTLSCSPISGHRSVSWYQQTPGQGLQFLFEYFSETQRNKGNFPGRFSGRQFSNSRSEMNVSTLELGDSALYLCASSLATSGTHIGDNEQFFGPGTRLTVL.

This clonotype was observed at least ten times. The chain links TRBV3-1 to TRBJ2-5, with unresolved D. Between the trimmed V and J ends, which lost 4 bases and 3 bases, there was a span of 12 bases. This CDR3 has 14 residues. Germline lookup yields CDR1 LGHDT and CDR2 YNNKEL (reference sequence). CDR3 sequence: CASSPRDNEETQYF. For the CDR3, the DNA is TGTGCCAGCAGCCCCCGTGATAACGAAGAGACCCAGTACTTC.

This clonotype was recorded at least ten times. The chain is built from TRBV5-1 and TRBJ1-5; 8 bases are a match to TRBD1. The CDR3 consists of 14 residues. V gave up 4 bases and J gave up 5 bases; unmatched junction bases: 5. CDR1 and CDR2 from the germline V gene are SGHRS and YFSETQ. The CDR3 DNA sequence: TGCGCCAGCAGCCCAGGGGGCGTGGATCAGCCCCAGCATTTT. This translates into CASSPGGVDQPQHF.

This clonotype came up many times. CDR3 protein: CASTPGQVEKLFF. The CDR3 nucleotides are TGTGCCAGCACTCCGGGACAGGTTGAAAAACTGTTTTTT. The chain is built from TRBV2 and TRBJ1-4; 8 bases match TRBD1. The CDR3 sequence is 13 residues long. Germline V CDR1 and CDR2: SNHLY, FYNNEI. V was clipped by 7 bases and J by 7 bases; unmatched bases: 5.

In this sample, this clonotype turned up many times. This chain's CDR3 is CASSSPSGTSYEQYF. The CDR3 nucleotides are TGTGCCAGCAGCTCTCCTAGCGGGACGTCCTACGAGCAGTACTTC. The chain couples TRBV11-2 to TRBJ2-7, with 9 bases aligning to TRBD2. V was pared by 4 bases and J by 1 base, with 5 bases of the junction left unmatched. The CDR3 has 15 residues. Germline V gene data show CDR1 as SGHAT and CDR2 as FQNNGV.

The V gene is TRBV18, the J gene TRBJ2-1; D is uncertain. The CDR3 is 13 residues long. V was trimmed by 0 bases and J by 7 bases, leaving 7 bases between them. Germline values: CDR1 KGHSH, CDR2 LQKENI. CDR3 nucleotide sequence: TGTGCCAGCTCACCACCGCAGAGGAATGAGCAGTTCTTC. Amino acids: CASSPPQRNEQFF.

The rearrangement uses TRBV27 and TRBJ2-1; possible D gene TRBD2, 6 bases. This CDR3 spans 16 amino acids. Looked up from germline, CDR1 is MNHEY and CDR2 is SMNVEV (reference sequence). V was clipped by 5 bases and J by 8 bases, with 22 bases between them. The CDR3 region has the DNA TGTGCCAGCAGTGGGGTGTTTGGAGGGGCTGAGGATGAGCAGTTCTTC. Amino acids: CASSGVFGGAEDEQFF.

This clonotype appeared a few times. The chain has TRBV3-1 and TRBJ2-1; D uncertain. CDR3 length: 13 amino acids. Trimming shortened V by 1 base and J by 7 bases, and 8 bases separated the two germline ends. Per the germline V gene, CDR1 is LGHDT and CDR2 is YNNKEL (reference sequence). DNA of the CDR3: TGTGCCAGCAGCCAAGGGACCCAAAATGAGCAGTTCTTC. Amino acids: CASSQGTQNEQFF.

This clonotype has more than one count but fewer than ten. The genes are TRBV24-1 and TRBJ2-5; no clear D. From germline, CDR1 is KGHDR and CDR2 SFDVKD. V was cut by 6 bases and J by 5 bases, with 12 bases left in between. This CDR3 has 13 amino acids. In nucleotides, the CDR3 is TGTGCCACCAGTCACCCAATTCAGGAGACCCAGTACTTC. Translated: CATSHPIQETQYF.

This clonotype was detected only once. The V call is TRBV19, the J call TRBJ2-7; 9 nucleotides agree with TRBD1. V gave up 4 bases and J gave up 0 bases; unmatched junction bases: 1. Germline V gene data show CDR1 as LNHDA and CDR2 as SQIVND (reference sequence). The CDR3 runs 14 residues. The CDR3 nucleotides are TGTGCCAGTAGTAGGGACAGGGCCTCCTACGAGCAGTACTTC. Amino acid sequence: CASSRDRASYEQYF.

The table lists this clonotype with a few counts. This chain joins TRBV30 and TRBJ2-1; a weak D match, TRBD2 (6 bases). V was clipped by 2 bases and J by 12 bases, with 20 bases between them. The CDR3 loop spans 14 amino acids. Germline lookup yields CDR1 GTSNPN and CDR2 SVGIG (reference sequence). CDR3 in amino acids: CAWSPETSGSMQFF. The CDR3 DNA is TGTGCCTGGAGTCCCGAGACTAGTGGGAGCATGCAGTTCTTC.

This clonotype was counted a few times. The chain employs TRBV19 and TRBJ2-5; no clear D gene. The CDR3 loop spans 13 amino acids. V lost 8 bases to trimming and J lost 3 bases, with 13 bases between them. Germline V gene lookup returns CDR1 LNHDA and CDR2 SQIVND (reference sequence). This chain's CDR3 is CASPPQAKETQYF. CDR3 bases: TGTGCCAGTCCCCCCCAGGCTAAAGAGACCCAGTACTTC.

A few counts support this clonotype. The rearrangement joins TRBV7-8 to TRBJ1-5, with a tentative D call TRBD1 (5 bases). CDR1 is SGHVS, CDR2 FQNEAQ, per germline. V lost 1 base, J lost 11 bases, and 12 bases lay in between. This CDR3 is 13 amino acids long. The CDR3 coding sequence is TGTGCCAGCAGCTTAGACCAGGGTCGGGCCCAGCATTTT. It encodes CASSLDQGRAQHF.

This clonotype was seen repeatedly, ten times or more. The chain recombines TRBV3-1 with TRBJ2-5; possibly TRBD1 for D (5 bases). The CDR3 consists of 16 residues. The V gene's germline CDR1 is LGHDT and CDR2 YNNKEL (reference sequence). The V and J ends lost 0 bases and 3 bases respectively, with 14 bases between them. CDR3 loop: CASSQDRVRREETQYF. DNA of the CDR3: TGTGCCAGCAGCCAAGATCGAGTCCGCAGGGAAGAGACCCAGTACTTC.

This clonotype was observed many times. The chain's CDR3 is CASRTALPQQYF. DNA of the CDR3: TGTGCCAGCAGGACCGCACTGCCACAGCAGTATTTT. This rearrangement joins TRBV11-2 to TRBJ2-3; no reliable D call. V lost 6 bases, J lost 11 bases, and 15 bases lay in between. The CDR3 runs to 12 residues. The germline gives CDR1 SGHAT, CDR2 FQNNGV.

The rearrangement uses TRBV11-1 and TRBJ2-1; no clear D. Trimming left V 9 bases short and J 9 bases short, with 27 bases between. There are 16 residues in the CDR3. The germline V gene encodes CDR1 SGHAT and CDR2 FQDESV (reference sequence). CDR3 DNA: TGTGCCAGTAGTCCCGTTGTAGAGAGACCTTCGCCTGAGCAGTTCTTC. It translates to CASSPVVERPSPEQFF.